These 7 T cell receptor beta chains were sequenced from one sample in a study of early T cells in non-severe SARS-CoV-2 infection. TCRdb reprocessed the 5' RACE reads via MiXCR and lists one record per CDR3 protein. The profile shows 60,000 to 75,000 distinct CDR3 sequences, 12% of them singletons. The sequenced sample consisted of whole blood. These receptors came from an adult who was a healthcare worker with PCR-confirmed SARS-CoV-2 infection or an uninfected control (not recorded which).

The chain is built from TRBV6-2 or TRBV6-3 and TRBJ2-5; 11 bases are a match to TRBD2. CDR3 size: 14 residues. J lost 5 bases, V lost 6 bases, and 5 bases had no gene match. In germline, CDR1 is MNHEY, CDR2 SVGEGT. CDR3: CASRLAGVLETQYF. In DNA, the CDR3 is TGTGCCAGCAGACTAGCGGGAGTACTGGAGACCCAGTACTTC.

The table lists this clonotype with a few counts. J is TRBJ2-1 and V is TRBV18; 11 bases fit TRBD2. CDR3 length equals 17 residues. V lost 2 bases, J lost 3 bases, and 6 bases stayed unmatched. In germline, CDR1 is KGHSH, CDR2 LQKENI. CDR3 coding DNA: TGTGCCAGCTCACCAAAAACTAGCGGGGGTTACTACAATGAGCAGTTCTTC. Translation: CASSPKTSGGYYNEQFF.

This clonotype was picked up a small number of times. The rearrangement links TRBV6-2 or TRBV6-3 to TRBJ1-5; TRBD1 is a possible D gene (5 bases). This CDR3 is built from 15 residues. Deletions cut 7 bases from V and 9 bases from J, with 22 bases between. CDR1 is MNHEY and CDR2 is SVGEGT in the germline V gene. CDR3 sequence: CASTPTDGGIRPQHF. The CDR3, as DNA: TGTGCCAGCACCCCCACGGACGGGGGAATCCGGCCCCAGCATTTT.

The gene calls are TRBV12-3 or TRBV12-4 and TRBJ2-5; D remains unclear. This CDR3 is 14 amino acids long. With 2 bases removed from V and 7 bases from J, the gap between germline ends came to 14 bases. The DNA of the CDR3 is TGTGCCAGCAGTTTAAACCCAGTTGGCGGGACCCAGTACTTC. Translating it yields CASSLNPVGGTQYF.

This clonotype has only a few counts. The rearrangement links TRBV3-2 to TRBJ1-2. TRBV3-2 is noted as a pseudogene. CDR3 length: 10 residues. The CDR3, as DNA: TGTGCCCCCATCGGATGGGGCTACACCTTC. It yields the protein CAPIGWGYTF.

There are a few counts of this clonotype. This chain uses TRBV11-2 with TRBJ1-1; 7 bases map to TRBD1. The CDR3 runs 15 residues. J lost 5 bases, V lost 3 bases, and 9 bases had no gene match. From germline, CDR1 is SGHAT and CDR2 FQNNGV. CDR3 loop: CASSFLGGGWTEAFF. The DNA of the CDR3 is TGTGCCAGCAGCTTCCTTGGAGGGGGCTGGACTGAAGCTTTCTTT.

This rearrangement joins TRBV10-1 to TRBJ2-2; a possible D gene is TRBD1 (5 bases). This CDR3 comprises 13 residues. V lost 3 bases, J lost 4 bases, and 6 bases lay in between. Germline V gene lookup returns CDR1 WNHNN and CDR2 SYGVQD (reference sequence). The CDR3 DNA is TGCGCCAGCAGTGACAGGGCCACCGGGGAGCTGTTTTTT. This gives the protein CASSDRATGELFF.